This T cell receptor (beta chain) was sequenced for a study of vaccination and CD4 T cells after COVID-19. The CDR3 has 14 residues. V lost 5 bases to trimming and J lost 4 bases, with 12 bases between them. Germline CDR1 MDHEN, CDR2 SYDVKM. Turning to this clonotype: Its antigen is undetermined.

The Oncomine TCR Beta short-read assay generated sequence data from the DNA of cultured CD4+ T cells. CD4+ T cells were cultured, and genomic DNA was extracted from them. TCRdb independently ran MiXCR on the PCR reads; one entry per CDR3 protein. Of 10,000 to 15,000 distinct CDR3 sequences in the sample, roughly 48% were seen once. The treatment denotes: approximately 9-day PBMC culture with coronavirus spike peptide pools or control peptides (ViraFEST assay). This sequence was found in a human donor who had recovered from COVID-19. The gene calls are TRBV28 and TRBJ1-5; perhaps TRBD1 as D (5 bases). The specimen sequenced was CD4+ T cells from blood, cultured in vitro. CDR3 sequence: CASSMGTGNQPQHF. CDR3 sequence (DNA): TGTGCCAGCAGTATGGGGACGGGAAATCAGCCCCAGCATTTT. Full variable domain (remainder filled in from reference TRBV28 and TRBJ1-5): DVKVTQSSRYLVKRTGEKVFLECVQDMDHENMFWYRQDPGLGLRLIYFSYDVKMKEKGDIPEGYSVSREKKERFSLILESASTNQTSMYLCASSMGTGNQPQHFGDGTRLSIL.